The 19 T cell receptor beta chains below all came from one sample that was sequenced in a study of STAT5B mutations in CD4+ large granular lymphocyte leukemia. Sequenced by immunoSEQ multiplex PCR; TCRdb stores in-frame clones only, minus some. Among about 48,000 clones listed, 70% were seen once. Sequencing input: CD4+ T cells from blood buffy coats. These receptors were taken from a human donor in good health.

V and J are TRBV28 and TRBJ2-2; D is uncertain. This CDR3 region has 14 residues. V lost 3 bases and J lost 0, with 5 bases in between. Germline values: CDR1 MDHEN, CDR2 SYDVKM. In DNA form, the CDR3 reads TGTGCCAGCAGTTTGTCCGCGAACACCGGGGAGCTGTTTTTT. Translating it yields CASSLSANTGELFF.

The chain employs TRBV5-1 and TRBJ2-7; 7 bases map to TRBD1. Germline values: CDR1 SGHRS, CDR2 YFSETQ. The CDR3 totals 14 residues. The trim removed 3 bases at V and 2 bases at J, leaving 5 bases unmatched. CDR3 sequence (DNA): TGCGCCAGCAGCTGGGGGACAGCCACCTACGAGCAGTACTTC. Its translation is CASSWGTATYEQYF.

The chain has TRBV5-1 and TRBJ2-3, with D tentatively TRBD1 (6 bases). The CDR3 is made up of 15 amino acids. Per germline, CDR1 SGHRS and CDR2 YFSETQ. V shed 0 bases and J shed 4 bases, with 12 bases lying between them. CDR3 amino acids: CASSLAAGVSDTQYF. As DNA, the CDR3 is TGCGCCAGCAGCTTGGCCGCAGGGGTGTCAGATACGCAGTATTTT.

This clone was detected once. This sequence joins TRBV11-1 and TRBJ2-6; D is uncertain. Germline V gene sequence: CDR1 SGHAT, CDR2 FQDESV (reference sequence). V shed 4 bases and J shed 0 bases, with 10 bases lying between them. CDR3 length: 16 amino acids. Here the CDR3 DNA reads TGTGCCAGCAGCTCAAGGGTTTTCTCTGGGGCCAACGTCCTGACTTTC. It specifies CASSSRVFSGANVLTF.

The rearrangement links TRBV30 to TRBJ2-6; 7 nucleotides line up with TRBD1. Trimming removed 2 bases from V and 4 bases from J; junction bases left unmatched: 11. The CDR3 runs 17 residues. Germline V gene data show CDR1 as GTSNPN and CDR2 as SVGIG (reference sequence). In nucleotides, the CDR3 is TGTGCCTGGAGTTTCGTTAAGGGGGCCGGGGGGGCCAACGTCCTGACTTTC. Translation gives CAWSFVKGAGGANVLTF.

This clone has just one count. The rearrangement uses TRBV1 and TRBJ2-7; the table's D call, TRBD2, was not checked against the DNA. TRBV1 is a documented pseudogene. The CDR3 is 17 residues long. CDR3 in amino acids: CTSSQERRGGRWNEQYF. CDR3 DNA: TGCACCAGCAGCCAAGAAAGGCGGGGGGGCCGTTGGAACGAGCAGTACTTC.

The chain is built from TRBV5-8 and TRBJ2-3; TRBD1 aligns across 7 bases. The CDR3 loop spans 15 amino acids. Unmatched junction bases numbered 7, after V lost 2 bases and J lost 4 bases. CDR1 is SGHTS, CDR2 YDEGEE, per germline. CDR3 nucleotide sequence: TGTGCCAGCAGCTTACAGGGGCTTGAAGCAGATACGCAGTATTTT. Its translation: CASSLQGLEADTQYF.

The J gene is TRBJ1-5, the V gene TRBV15; possibly TRBD1 for D (6 bases). This CDR3 is built from 15 residues. V lost 0 bases and J lost 1, with 7 bases in between. CDR1 is LNHNV and CDR2 is YYDKDF in the germline V gene (reference sequence). CDR3 coding DNA: TGTGCCACCAGCAGAGAAAGGGGGAGCAATCAGCCCCAGCATTTT. Translating it yields CATSRERGSNQPQHF.

This clone was detected only once. This chain links TRBV7-8 with TRBJ2-1, with 7 bases that match TRBD1. J was trimmed by 7 bases and V by 5 bases; bases with no gene match: 14. Germline V gene data show CDR1 as SGHVS and CDR2 as FQNEAQ. The CDR3 sequence is 16 residues long. Here the CDR3 reads CASSPKGQSVLNEQFF. The DNA of the CDR3 is TGTGCCAGCAGCCCGAAGGGACAGTCCGTTCTTAATGAGCAGTTCTTC.

The V call is TRBV10-3, the J call TRBJ2-7; D remains ambiguous. The CDR3 sequence is 15 residues long. Trimming stripped 7 bases from V and 0 bases from J, with 16 bases between. Germline CDR1 is ENHRY and CDR2 is SYGVKD. The CDR3: CAITLDGASSYEQYV. For the CDR3, the DNA is TGTGCCATCACCCTGGATGGTGCTAGCTCCTACGAGCAGTACGTC.

The genes are TRBV9 and TRBJ1-5; the D gene is possibly TRBD1 (6 bases). The CDR3 contains 18 residues. Germline values: CDR1 SGDLS, CDR2 YYNGEE. Trimming cost V 0 bases and J 0 bases, with 16 bases left between them. The CDR3 spells CASSVAQLTGYSNQPQHF. CDR3 nucleotides: TGTGCCAGCAGCGTAGCTCAATTGACAGGTTATAGCAATCAGCCCCAGCATTTT.

This chain connects TRBV7-6 to TRBJ2-1, with D possibly matching TRBD1 (6 bases). Per germline, CDR1 SGHVS and CDR2 FNYEAQ. V was clipped by 0 bases and J by 5 bases, with 11 bases between them. The CDR3 totals 15 residues. The CDR3 region is CASSLALNRDNEQFF. The CDR3 DNA is TGTGCCAGCAGCTTAGCCCTTAACAGGGACAATGAGCAGTTCTTC.

The chain couples TRBV29-1 to TRBJ2-5, with unresolved D. Trimming cost V 6 bases and J 5 bases, with 13 bases left between them. The CDR3 is 12 residues long. Germline V gene sequence: CDR1 SQVTM, CDR2 ANQGSEA. The CDR3 bases are TGCAGCGTGCAACAGATTTTGGAGACCCAGTACTTC. Translated: CSVQQILETQYF.

This clone has more than one count but fewer than ten. The chain employs TRBV30 and TRBJ1-4; D possibly corresponds to TRBD1 (5 bases). This CDR3 contains 14 residues. The V gene lost 3 bases and the J gene lost 10 bases, with 18 bases spanning the gap. From germline, CDR1 is GTSNPN and CDR2 SVGIG (reference sequence). CDR3 sequence: CAWSSVQGLAKLFF. The CDR3 DNA sequence: TGTGCCTGGAGCTCGGTGCAGGGACTTGCAAAACTGTTTTTT.

This chain uses TRBV6-9 with TRBJ1-5; D uncertain. The CDR3 totals 13 residues. CDR1 is MNHGY and CDR2 is SVAAGI in the germline V gene. V lost 2 bases, J lost 4 bases, and 6 bases lay in between. The CDR3 protein is CASSYRLNQPQHF. Written as DNA, the CDR3 is TGTGCCAGCAGTTATCGGCTGAATCAGCCCCAGCATTTT.

V gene TRBV7-2 combines with J gene TRBJ2-4, with TRBD1 matching over 7 bases. Germline V gene sequence: CDR1 SGHTA, CDR2 FQGNSA. The CDR3 totals 18 residues. V trimming: 1 base; J trimming: 0 bases; junction bases outside the gene matches: 9. DNA for the CDR3: TGTGCCAGCAGCTTAGTGGCAGGGACAGCGATAGCCAAAAACATTCAGTACTTC. Its protein product is CASSLVAGTAIAKNIQYF.

The chain combines TRBV19 with TRBJ1-1; possibly TRBD1 for D (6 bases). This CDR3 has 15 amino acids. Germline V lookup: CDR1 LNHDA, CDR2 SQIVND (reference sequence). V was cut by 6 bases and J by 1 base, with 15 bases left in between. The CDR3 DNA reads as TGTGCCAGTAGAACACAGGGTGCTAGGAACACTGAAGCTTTCTTT. Its translation is CASRTQGARNTEAFF.

This clone was found a few times. The chain has TRBV6-6 and TRBJ2-7; 9 bases agree with TRBD1. This CDR3 spans 13 amino acids. The germline CDR1 and CDR2 sequences are MNHNY and SVGAGI (reference sequence). The J segment lost 3 bases and the V segment lost 6 bases, leaving 3 bases of the junction unmatched. CDR3 bases: TGTGCCAGCAGGCAGACAGGGGGCTACGAGCAGTACGTC. Translated, it gives CASRQTGGYEQYV.

The chain joins TRBV5-1 to TRBJ2-3; perhaps D is TRBD1 or TRBD2 (7 bases each). This CDR3 contains 15 residues. Trimming took off 4 bases at V and 5 bases at J, with 17 bases between the two ends. Germline CDR1 SGHRS, CDR2 YFSETQ. Here the CDR3 DNA reads TGCGCCAGCAGCCCGGGGGGCCAGGGGGGAGATACGCAGTATTTT. Translation: CASSPGGQGGDTQYF.